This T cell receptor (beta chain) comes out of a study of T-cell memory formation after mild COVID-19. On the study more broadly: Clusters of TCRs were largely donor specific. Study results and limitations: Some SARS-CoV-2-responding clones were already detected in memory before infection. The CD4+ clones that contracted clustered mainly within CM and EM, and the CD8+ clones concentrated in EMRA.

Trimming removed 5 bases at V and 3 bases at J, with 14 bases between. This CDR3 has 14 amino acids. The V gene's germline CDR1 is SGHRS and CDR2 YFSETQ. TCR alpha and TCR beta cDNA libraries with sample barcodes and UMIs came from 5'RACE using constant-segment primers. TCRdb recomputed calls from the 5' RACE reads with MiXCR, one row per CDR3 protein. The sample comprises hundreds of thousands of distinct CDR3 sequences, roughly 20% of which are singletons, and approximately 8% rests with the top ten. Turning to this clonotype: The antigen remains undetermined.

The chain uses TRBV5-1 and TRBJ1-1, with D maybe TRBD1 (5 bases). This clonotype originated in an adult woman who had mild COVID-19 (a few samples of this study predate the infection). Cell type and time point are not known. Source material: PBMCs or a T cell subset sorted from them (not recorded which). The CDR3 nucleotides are TGCGCCAGCAGTGTCGGGGCCGAGGACACTGAAGCTTTCTTT. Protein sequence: CASSVGAEDTEAFF.